These T cell receptor beta chains were read from a single sample in a study of blood T cell repertoires in COVID-19. Generated by immunoSEQ multiplex PCR, the TCRdb table keeps only in-frame clones and is missing some. The profile shows about 170,000 clones, 83% of them singletons. Specimen: PBMCs or T cells enriched from blood (not recorded which). Receptors were obtained from a woman aged 45-65 years in a cohort exposed to, infected with or recovered from COVID-19 (not recorded which). Both conserved end residues are part of each CDR3. A D gene is named only where the DNA matches it firmly. Not every row has a clone size; where given, it reads once, few, many or a size class.

D gene	clone size	CDR3 length	V gene	J gene	CDR3 protein	CDR3 DNA
TRBD2	NA	15	TRBV27	TRBJ2-1	CASAKGGRENNEQFF	TGTGCCAGTGCCAAGGGCGGGAGGGAGAACAATGAGCAGTTCTTC
TRBD2	NA	15	TRBV5-1	TRBJ2-1	CASNMASGPYNEQFF	TGCGCCAGCAATATGGCTAGCGGGCCATACAATGAGCAGTTCTTC
TRBD2	NA	16	TRBV9	TRBJ2-1	CASSVDPSGSTREQFF	TGTGCCAGCAGCGTAGACCCTAGCGGGAGCACGCGTGAGCAGTTCTTC
NA	NA	16	TRBV15	TRBJ2-2	CATSREGGRLTGELFF	TGTGCCACCAGCAGAGAAGGTGGCAGGTTAACCGGGGAGCTGTTTTTT
TRBD1	NA	15	TRBV18	TRBJ1-5	CASSRTGTADQPQHF	TGTGCCAGCTCCCGCACTGGGACAGCAGATCAGCCCCAGCATTTT
TRBD1	NA	15	TRBV5-1	TRBJ1-4	CASSSDRGHNEKLFF	TGCGCCAGCAGCTCGGACAGGGGCCATAATGAAAAACTGTTTTTT
NA	NA	12	TRBV7-9	TRBJ2-3	CASSLLEDTQYF	TGTGCCAGCAGCTTACTGGAGGATACGCAGTATTTT
TRBD1	NA	17	TRBV2	TRBJ1-2	CASSELGLDVQGDGYTF	TGTGCCAGCAGTGAACTGGGTCTTGACGTACAGGGGGATGGCTACACCTTC
TRBD1	NA	15	TRBV28	TRBJ1-3	CASSQTQGKVNTIYF	TGTGCCAGCAGTCAAACACAGGGGAAGGTAAACACCATATATTTT
TRBD1	NA	14	TRBV5-1	TRBJ2-2	CASSSPGGTGELFF	TGCGCCAGCAGCTCGCCAGGGGGCACCGGGGAGCTGTTTTTT
NA	once	16	TRBV15	TRBJ1-5	CATSRGLLISNQPQHF	TGTGCCACCAGCAGAGGTCTACTTATTAGCAATCAGCCCCAGCATTTT
TRBD2	NA	15	TRBV7-6	TRBJ2-3	CASSPRGGFTDTQYF	TGTGCCAGCAGCCCACGGGGGGGGTTCACAGATACGCAGTATTTT
NA	NA	15	TRBV19	TRBJ1-2	CASSPYTGGNYGYTF	TGTGCCAGTAGTCCCTACACCGGGGGGAACTATGGCTACACCTTC
TRBD2	once	15	TRBV11-2	TRBJ2-1	CASSPGTSGGNEQFF	TGTGCCAGCAGTCCTGGGACTAGCGGGGGCAATGAGCAGTTCTTC
TRBD2	NA	15	TRBV9	TRBJ2-7	CASSTQAGNAYEQYF	TGTGCCAGCAGCACACAAGCGGGGAATGCCTACGAGCAGTACTTC
TRBD1	few	15	TRBV28	TRBJ1-5	CASSLGQGFRQPQHF	TGTGCCAGCAGTCTGGGACAGGGGTTTCGACAGCCCCAGCATTTT
TRBD2	NA	15	TRBV7-6	TRBJ2-5	CASSRAGGPQETQYF	TGTGCCAGCAGCAGAGCGGGGGGGCCTCAAGAGACCCAGTACTTC
TRBD2	NA	16	TRBV28	TRBJ2-7	CASVRLLSSGTYEQYF	TGTGCCAGCGTTCGGTTATTGTCTAGCGGGACCTACGAGCAGTACTTC
TRBD1	once	16	TRBV6-5	TRBJ1-2	CASSYSRTGLGRGYTF	TGTGCCAGCAGTTACTCGAGGACAGGGTTGGGGCGGGGCTACACCTTC
NA	few	13	TRBV19	TRBJ1-1	CASSIDTRGEAFF	TGTGCCAGTAGTATAGATACTAGAGGGGAAGCTTTCTTT
NA	NA	13	TRBV7-3	TRBJ2-1	CASSLNVRGEQFF	TGTGCCAGCAGCTTAAACGTCCGGGGTGAGCAGTTCTTC
TRBD2	NA	18	TRBV6-1	TRBJ2-7	CASSERGSGGLLPYEQYF	TGTGCCAGCAGTGAGAGGGGTTCGGGGGGACTCCTTCCCTACGAGCAGTACTTC
NA	NA	14	TRBV10-3	TRBJ1-6	CAISEQGTNSPLHF	TGTGCCATCAGTGAGCAGGGTACGAATTCACCCCTCCACTTT
NA	NA	16	TRBV25-1	TRBJ1-2	CASSETQGQNNYGYTF	TGTGCCAGCAGTGAAACCCAGGGGCAGAATAACTATGGCTACACCTTC
TRBD2	NA	17	TRBV3-1/TRBV3-2	TRBJ2-1	CASSPTPLAGVPHEQFF	TGTGCCAGCAGCCCAACCCCGCTAGCGGGAGTCCCCCATGAGCAGTTCTTC
TRBD1	NA	15	TRBV2	TRBJ2-5	CASSPDRGTEETQYF	TGTGCCAGCAGTCCTGACAGGGGAACAGAAGAGACCCAGTACTTC
TRBD1	few	13	TRBV2	TRBJ1-2	CASTSQGALGYTF	TGTGCCAGCACGTCCCAGGGGGCCCTGGGCTACACCTTC
TRBD2	NA	15	TRBV6-5	TRBJ2-1	CASRVTSGSSNEQFF	TGTGCCAGCAGGGTAACTAGCGGGAGTAGCAATGAGCAGTTCTTC
NA	few	14	TRBV7-3	TRBJ2-2	CASSFSGNTGELFF	TGTGCCAGCAGCTTTAGCGGGAACACCGGGGAGCTGTTTTTT
NA	NA	13	TRBV28	TRBJ2-7	CASKEDQVGEQYF	TGTGCCAGCAAGGAGGACCAGGTAGGGGAGCAGTACTTC
TRBD1	once	16	TRBV5-1	TRBJ1-3	CASRYSTGDSGNTIYF	TGCGCCAGCAGATACTCAACAGGGGACTCTGGAAACACCATATATTTT
TRBD1	NA	16	TRBV19	TRBJ2-7	CASSAPGTGISYEQYF	TGTGCCAGTAGTGCCCCCGGGACAGGGATTTCCTACGAGCAGTACTTC
TRBD1	few	14	TRBV6-5	TRBJ2-2	CASGRQGNTGELFF	TGTGCCAGCGGAAGACAGGGTAACACCGGGGAGCTGTTTTTT
NA	NA	15	TRBV7-9	TRBJ2-5	CASSSLKAGIETQYF	TGTGCCAGCAGCTCCCTGAAGGCGGGAATAGAAACCCAGTACTTC
NA	NA	14	TRBV7-3	TRBJ1-1	CASSFGGMNTEAFF	TGTGCCAGCAGCTTTGGGGGGATGAACACTGAAGCTTTCTTT
TRBD1	NA	14	TRBV7-2	TRBJ2-5	CASSRPGQGPNQYF	TGTGCCAGCAGTCGCCCGGGACAGGGGCCCAACCAGTACTTC
NA	NA	13	TRBV28	TRBJ1-5	CASSLRVSQPQHF	TGTGCCAGCAGTTTACGTGTCAGTCAGCCCCAGCATTTT
TRBD1	NA	16	TRBV19	TRBJ2-5	CASSIESTGARETQYF	TGTGCCAGTAGTATAGAGTCGACAGGGGCGCGGGAGACCCAGTACTTC
TRBD1	once	15	TRBV7-8	TRBJ1-2	CASSLVGQRPYGYTF	TGTGCCAGCAGCTTAGTGGGACAGCGCCCCTATGGCTACACCTTC
NA	NA	14	TRBV15	TRBJ2-5	CATMLSGIQETQYF	TGTGCCACCATGTTATCGGGGATCCAAGAGACCCAGTACTTC
NA	NA	16	TRBV3-1/TRBV3-2	TRBJ1-1	CASSQDGTRTSLGAFF	TGTGCCAGCAGCCAAGACGGGACACGCACATCATTAGGGGCTTTCTTT
NA	NA	14	TRBV7-9	TRBJ1-6	CASSFGQNNSPLHF	TGTGCCAGCAGCTTCGGACAGAATAATTCACCCCTCCACTTT
NA	NA	13	TRBV4-2	TRBJ2-1	CASSQERGLWQFF	TGTGCCAGCAGCCAAGAGAGGGGACTTTGGCAGTTCTTC
NA	NA	14	TRBV6-2/TRBV6-3	TRBJ1-1	CASSYSGAAREAFF	TGTGCCAGCAGTTACTCTGGGGCGGCCCGTGAAGCTTTCTTT
NA	once	12	TRBV4-2	TRBJ1-2	CASSTSNYGYTF	TGTGCCAGCTCCACATCGAACTATGGCTACACCTTC
TRBD1	NA	15	TRBV6-5	TRBJ1-5	CASSYSGGGNQPQHF	TGTGCCAGCAGTTACTCAGGGGGCGGCAATCAGCCCCAGCATTTT
NA	NA	17	TRBV6-2/TRBV6-3	TRBJ1-5	CASSETLTGTPNQPQHF	TGTGCCAGCAGTGAGACACTCACAGGGACCCCCAATCAGCCCCAGCATTTT